This T cell receptor beta chain originates from a study of CD8 T cells in ankylosing spondylitis. A remark on this clonotype: Its target is unknown.

Quantitative 5'-RACE with molecular barcodes produced the TCR beta libraries. TCRdb independently ran MiXCR on the 5' RACE reads; one entry per CDR3 protein. Of 670,000 or so distinct CDR3 sequences listed, roughly 20% are singletons. The CDR3 has 17 amino acids. Deletions cut 5 bases from V and 7 bases from J, with 27 bases between. Study-level findings and limits: Some of these motif variants have turned up before, in reports on reactive arthritis synovial fluid and blood. Apparently characteristic of ankylosing spondylitis blood was a TCR beta motif (about 8 highly homologous variants). Within peripheral blood, clones linked to disease were CD8+ and relatively rare.

The source is a male donor with ankylosing spondylitis. The chain combines TRBV12-3 or TRBV12-4 with TRBJ2-7, with D hard to call. Sequencing used blood, either unsorted or a sorted T cell fraction (not recorded which). The CDR3 region has the DNA TGTGCCAGCAGTGCACTTCCGGGCCCCCGCCCGGGTGGAGAGCAGTACTTC. This sequence encodes CASSALPGPRPGGEQYF.